This TCR beta chain appears in the sequencing data of a study of blood T cell dynamics during melanoma immunotherapy. This clone has a handful of counts. The antigen is unknown. The study, taken as a whole, reports: Clones driving repertoire changes may be melanoma-specific or general immune activation. Cell-free DNA CDR3 sequences most resembled the immune-effector CD8+ subset, which was also most clonal.

Noted time point: pre-treatment baseline. Immune-effector memory T cells were defined as CD3+ CD4- CD8+ CD45RA- CD45RO-high CD27- CCR7-. Germline CDR1 is SGHDT and CDR2 is YYEEEE. There are 14 residues in the CDR3. V shed 2 bases and J shed 3 bases, with 12 bases lying between them. All DNA from each sorted CD8+ subset was loaded. The protocol was immunoSEQ multiplex PCR, while the TCRdb copy is restricted to in-frame clones and leaves out a portion. The sample lists about 1,300 clones, 70% to 80% occurring once. The receptor was derived from a human donor with melanoma. This sequence joins TRBV5-6 and TRBJ2-7; D is possibly TRBD2 (6 bases). The sequenced sample was CD8+ T cells from blood, obtained from a patient treated with checkpoint blockade. CDR3 loop: CASSLTASVYEQYF. The CDR3 nucleotides are TGTGCCAGCAGCTTAACTGCTAGCGTCTACGAGCAGTACTTC.